Shown below are 21 T cell receptor beta chains from a single sample sequenced in a study of beta chain features in type 1 diabetes. Sequenced material consisted of expressed TCRB transcripts (all of the isolated RNA was reverse transcribed). This table comes from immunoSEQ multiplex PCR, and its TCRdb copy is limited to in-frame clones, with some not included. Found here are around 350,000 clones, around 13% of them singletons; the top ten hold approximately 0.015%. Sequencing was done on a sample of naive CD4+ T cells from blood. The receptors come from a man aged 18 to 30 in good health.

This clone was counted only a few times. This chain joins TRBV6-5 and TRBJ2-5, with 9 bases matching TRBD1. V shed 0 bases, J shed 3 bases, and the junction held 5 bases outside the gene matches. CDR3 length: 16 residues. The germline V gene encodes CDR1 MNHEY and CDR2 SVGAGI. CDR3 loop: CASSYSPGQGEETQYF. The CDR3 DNA follows: TGTGCCAGCAGTTACTCTCCGGGACAGGGTGAAGAGACCCAGTACTTC.

The gene calls are TRBV5-5 and TRBJ1-5; TRBD1 matches at 7 bases. J lost 4 bases, V lost 4 bases, and 11 bases had no gene match. The germline CDR1 and CDR2 sequences are SGHKS and YYEKEE (reference sequence). The CDR3 covers 16 residues. The CDR3 DNA reads TGTGCCAGCAGCGCGCAGGCAGGGGGTGTAAATCAGCCCCAGCATTTT. Protein product: CASSAQAGGVNQPQHF.

Of note for this clone: This specimen includes other DNA sequences encoding the same CDR3. The chain carries TRBV20-1 and TRBJ2-7; no definite D call. Germline lookup yields CDR1 DFQATT and CDR2 SNEGSKA (reference sequence). This CDR3 has 11 amino acids. The V end was cut by 6 bases, the J end by 4 bases, with 10 bases between. The chain's CDR3 is CSASLSYEQYF. CDR3 bases: TGCAGTGCATCGCTATCTTACGAGCAGTACTTC.

Only a few counts were recorded for this clone. The chain employs TRBV19 and TRBJ2-7; D is undetermined. Germline CDR1 LNHDA, CDR2 SQIVND (reference sequence). This CDR3 is 12 amino acids long. V was pared by 6 bases and J by 0 bases, with 6 bases between. CDR3 DNA sequence: TGTGCCAGTAGAGCTCCCTCCTACGAGCAGTACTTC. Its protein product is CASRAPSYEQYF.

This chain connects TRBV25-1 to TRBJ2-3; D may be TRBD2 (7 bases). The CDR3 spans 15 residues. Looked up from germline, CDR1 is MGHDK and CDR2 is SYGVNS. Trimming pared 4 bases from V and 1 base from J, leaving 12 bases between. CDR3 protein: CASSAQGRGTDTQYF. The CDR3 DNA reads as TGTGCCAGCAGTGCTCAGGGGAGGGGCACAGATACGCAGTATTTT.

This sequence joins TRBV7-2 and TRBJ2-5, with 7 bases fitting TRBD1. The V segment lost 4 bases and the J segment 1 base; nucleotides outside the gene matches: 6. This CDR3 comprises 15 residues. Germline V CDR1 and CDR2: SGHTA, FQGNSA. The DNA for the CDR3 is TGTGCCAGCAGCTCCACAGGGGTCATCCAAGAGACCCAGTACTTC. This gives the protein CASSSTGVIQETQYF.

The chain recombines TRBV4-3 with TRBJ2-3; possibly TRBD2 for D (6 bases). Trimming stripped 6 bases from V and 0 bases from J, with 19 bases between. The CDR3 has 17 residues. Germline CDR1 and CDR2: LGHNA and YSLEER. This CDR3 is CASSGRGPGSSTDTQYF. Written as DNA, the CDR3 is TGCGCCAGCAGTGGGCGGGGCCCAGGATCTAGCACAGATACGCAGTATTTT.

This chain joins TRBV30 and TRBJ1-1; 8 positions match TRBD1. The junction had 7 bases not matched to a gene; V was cut back by 2 bases and J by 5 bases. The CDR3 consists of 14 residues. Germline V gives CDR1 GTSNPN, CDR2 SVGIG (reference sequence). CDR3: CAWSQTGARTEAFF. DNA for the CDR3: TGTGCCTGGAGTCAGACAGGGGCGCGGACTGAAGCTTTCTTT. Filled out from reference TRBV30 and TRBJ1-1, the complete variable domain reads SQTIHQWPATLVQPVGSPLSLECTVEGTSNPNLYWYRQAAGRGLQLLFYSVGIGQISSEVPQNLSASRPQDRQFILSSKKLLLSDSGFYLCAWSQTGARTEAFFGQGTRLTVV.

This clone was counted a few times. The chain uses TRBV2 and TRBJ1-2; D unclear. Between the trimmed V and J ends, which lost 0 bases and 4 bases, there was a span of 6 bases. Germline CDR1 SNHLY, CDR2 FYNNEI. This CDR3 is 13 amino acids long. CDR3 coding DNA: TGTGCCAGCAGTGAAGCAATCAGCTATGGCTACACCTTC. Translation gives CASSEAISYGYTF.

This clone was observed a few times. The chain links TRBV9 to TRBJ2-5; 7 nucleotides align to TRBD1. V shed 5 bases, J shed 0 bases, and the junction held 10 bases outside the gene matches. Germline lookup yields CDR1 SGDLS and CDR2 YYNGEE. The CDR3 has 16 amino acids. This CDR3 reads CASSVSGGMYQETQYF. Written as DNA, the CDR3 is TGTGCCAGCAGTGTCTCAGGGGGAATGTACCAAGAGACCCAGTACTTC.

This clone has more than one count but fewer than ten. V and J are TRBV29-1 and TRBJ2-7; D possibly corresponds to TRBD2 (6 bases). V shed 4 bases and J shed 3 bases, with 7 bases lying between them. Germline-derived CDR1 and CDR2 are SQVTM and ANQGSEA. The CDR3 is 11 amino acids. The CDR3 DNA follows: TGCAGCGTTGGGCGGGACTACGAGCAGTACTTC. It encodes CSVGRDYEQYF.

This clone has more than one count but fewer than ten. The V call is TRBV11-3, the J call TRBJ2-1, with 11 bases aligning to TRBD2. J was trimmed by 0 bases and V by 2 bases; bases with no gene match: 3. The CDR3 totals 17 residues. Germline loops: CDR1 SGHNT, CDR2 YENEEA. This CDR3 reads CASSLIAGGGSYNEQFF. The CDR3, as DNA: TGTGCCAGCAGCTTAATAGCGGGAGGGGGCTCCTACAATGAGCAGTTCTTC. Complete variable domain (other parts from reference TRBV11-3 and TRBJ2-1): EAGVVQSPRYKIIEKKQPVAFWCNPISGHNTLYWYLQNLGQGPELLIRYENEEAVDDSQLPKDRFSAERLKGVDSTLKIQPAELGDSAVYLCASSLIAGGGSYNEQFFGPGTRLTVL.

This clone has just a few counts. V usage is TRBV6-6 and J usage is TRBJ2-7; TRBD1 agrees at 9 bases. J was trimmed by 1 base and V by 4 bases; bases with no gene match: 2. CDR3 length equals 14 residues. CDR1 and CDR2 (germline): MNHNY, SVGAGI (reference sequence). CDR3 loop: CASSWGTGSYEQYF. As DNA, the CDR3 is TGTGCCAGCAGTTGGGGGACAGGGTCCTACGAGCAGTACTTC.

This rearrangement joins TRBV6-5 to TRBJ1-2; 7 nucleotides align to TRBD1. After removal of 5 bases from V and 3 bases from J, the junction contained 0 bases not matched to a gene. The CDR3 has 12 amino acids. Germline values: CDR1 MNHEY, CDR2 SVGAGI. The CDR3 region is CASSTGDYGYTF. The CDR3 DNA is TGTGCCAGCAGTACAGGGGACTATGGCTACACCTTC.

This clone was detected a few times. V usage is TRBV5-4 and J usage is TRBJ1-1, with D hard to call. Trimming removed 0 bases from V and 2 bases from J, with 11 bases in between. Germline V gene sequence: CDR1 SGHNT, CDR2 YYREEE (reference sequence). The CDR3 loop spans 15 amino acids. CDR3 in amino acids: CASSLASTINTEAFF. CDR3 bases: TGTGCCAGCAGCTTGGCCTCGACAATTAACACTGAAGCTTTCTTT. The full variable domain, with the rest looked up from reference TRBV5-4 and TRBJ1-1, is ETGVTQSPTHLIKTRGQQVTLRCSSQSGHNTVSWYQQALGQGPQFIFQYYREEENGRGNFPPRFSGLQFPNYSSELNVNALELDDSALYLCASSLASTINTEAFFGQGTRLTVV.

This clone occurred a few times. V usage is TRBV5-1 and J usage is TRBJ2-5; no firm D call. The CDR3 sequence is 13 residues long. Germline lookup yields CDR1 SGHRS and CDR2 YFSETQ. The V and J ends lost 0 bases and 1 base respectively, with 4 bases between them. This chain's CDR3 is CASSLGAQETQYF. The CDR3 bases are TGCGCCAGCAGCTTGGGGGCCCAAGAGACCCAGTACTTC.

The chain has TRBV11-2 and TRBJ1-6; D is ambiguous. The CDR3 length is 14 residues. Germline V lookup: CDR1 SGHAT, CDR2 FQNNGV. Trimming shortened V by 0 bases and J by 8 bases, and 8 bases separated the two germline ends. The CDR3 coding sequence is TGTGCCAGCAGCTTAGAGGTCACGGATTCACCCCTCCACTTT. It yields the protein CASSLEVTDSPLHF.

This clone was recorded a few times. The gene calls are TRBV21-1 and TRBJ2-1; TRBD2 reflects the table's D call only, with no check against the DNA. TRBV21-1 represents a pseudogene. This CDR3 spans 16 amino acids. The chain's CDR3 is CASSKGTSGSGNEQFF. CDR3 DNA: TGTGCCAGCAGCAAAGGGACTAGCGGGAGCGGCAATGAGCAGTTCTTC.

This clone has more than one count but fewer than ten. The chain carries TRBV7-9 and TRBJ2-3, with D perhaps matching TRBD2 (6 bases). This CDR3 comprises 15 residues. The germline gives CDR1 SEHNR, CDR2 FQNEAQ (reference sequence). With 5 bases removed from V and 5 bases from J, the gap between germline ends came to 17 bases. CDR3 in amino acids: CASSVGTGTLDTQYF. The CDR3 DNA reads as TGTGCCAGCAGCGTGGGGACTGGGACCTTAGATACGCAGTATTTT.

This clone was picked up a small number of times. The chain is built from TRBV30 and TRBJ1-2; D is perhaps TRBD1 (6 bases). V was trimmed by 8 bases and J by 7 bases, leaving 20 bases between them. The germline V gene encodes CDR1 GTSNPN and CDR2 SVGIG (reference sequence). This CDR3 contains 13 residues. CDR3 amino acids: CAGTVGPGAGYTF. CDR3 bases: TGTGCCGGGACCGTGGGACCAGGGGCTGGCTACACCTTC. Full variable domain (missing parts from reference TRBV30 and TRBJ1-2): SQTIHQWPATLVQPVGSPLSLECTVEGTSNPNLYWYRQAAGRGLQLLFYSVGIGQISSEVPQNLSASRPQDRQFILSSKKLLLSDSGFYLCAGTVGPGAGYTFGSGTRLTVV.

The V and J genes are TRBV7-2 and TRBJ2-2; 8 bases line up with TRBD2. V lost 6 bases, J lost 6 bases, and 9 bases stayed unmatched. Germline V lookup: CDR1 SGHTA, CDR2 FQGNSA. This CDR3 has 15 amino acids. CDR3 in DNA: TGTGCCAGCAGACGCCCTGGCGGGGGGTCCGGGGAGCTGTTTTTT. It translates to CASRRPGGGSGELFF.